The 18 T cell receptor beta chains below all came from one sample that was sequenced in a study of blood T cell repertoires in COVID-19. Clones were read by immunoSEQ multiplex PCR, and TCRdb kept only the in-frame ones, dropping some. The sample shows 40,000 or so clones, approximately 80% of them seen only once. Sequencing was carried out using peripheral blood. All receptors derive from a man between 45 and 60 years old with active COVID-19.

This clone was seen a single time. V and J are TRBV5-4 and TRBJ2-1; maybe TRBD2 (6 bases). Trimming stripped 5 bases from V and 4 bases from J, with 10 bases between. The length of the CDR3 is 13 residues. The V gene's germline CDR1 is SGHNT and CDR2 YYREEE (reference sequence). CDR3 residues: CASRGGTYNEQFF. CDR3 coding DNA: TGTGCCAGCAGGGGGGGAACGTACAATGAGCAGTTCTTC.

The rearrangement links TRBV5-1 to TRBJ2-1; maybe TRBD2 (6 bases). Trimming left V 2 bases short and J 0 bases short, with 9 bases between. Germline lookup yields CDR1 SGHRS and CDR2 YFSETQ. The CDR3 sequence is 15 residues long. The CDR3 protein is CASSFEGGSYNEQFF. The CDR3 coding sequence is TGCGCCAGCAGCTTTGAGGGAGGCTCCTACAATGAGCAGTTCTTC. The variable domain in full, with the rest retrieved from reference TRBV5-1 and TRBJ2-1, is KAGVTQTPRYLIKTRGQQVTLSCSPISGHRSVSWYQQTPGQGLQFLFEYFSETQRNKGNFPGRFSGRQFSNSRSEMNVSTLELGDSALYLCASSFEGGSYNEQFFGPGTRLTVL.

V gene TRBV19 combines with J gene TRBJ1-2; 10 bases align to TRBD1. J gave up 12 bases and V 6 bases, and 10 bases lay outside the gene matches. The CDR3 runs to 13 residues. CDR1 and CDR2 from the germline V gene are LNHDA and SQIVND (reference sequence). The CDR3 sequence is CASRPGQGFFHTF. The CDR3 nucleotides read TGTGCCAGTAGGCCGGGACAGGGGTTTTTCCACACCTTC.

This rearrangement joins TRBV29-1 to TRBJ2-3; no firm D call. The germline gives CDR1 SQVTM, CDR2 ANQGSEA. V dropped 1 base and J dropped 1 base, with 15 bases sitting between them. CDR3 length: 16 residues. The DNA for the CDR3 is TGCAGCGTTGAAGGATGGCCGGATCGGGGCACAGATACGCAGTATTTT. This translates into CSVEGWPDRGTDTQYF.

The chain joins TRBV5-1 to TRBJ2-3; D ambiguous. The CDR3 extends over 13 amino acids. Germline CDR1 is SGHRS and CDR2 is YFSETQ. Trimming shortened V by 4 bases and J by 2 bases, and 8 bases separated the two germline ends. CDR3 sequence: CASSTGSTDTQYF. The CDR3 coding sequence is TGCGCCAGCAGCACCGGGTCCACAGATACGCAGTATTTT.

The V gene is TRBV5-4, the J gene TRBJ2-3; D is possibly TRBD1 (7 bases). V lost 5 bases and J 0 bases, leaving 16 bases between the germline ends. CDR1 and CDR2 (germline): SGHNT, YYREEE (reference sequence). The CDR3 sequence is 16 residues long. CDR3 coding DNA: TGTGCCAGCAGACGGGGGCAGACAGGGAGCACAGATACGCAGTATTTT. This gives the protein CASRRGQTGSTDTQYF.

In DNA form, the CDR3 reads TGTGCCAGCAGTGACACCATTCGGACAGGGTCCAATGAGCAGTTCTTC. Its protein is CASSDTIRTGSNEQFF. This chain uses TRBV6-1 with TRBJ2-1; 8 bases align to TRBD1. The CDR3 loop spans 16 amino acids. The V gene end was trimmed by 3 bases and the J gene end by 6 bases; junction bases not matched to a gene: 10. Germline CDR1 reads MNHNS; CDR2 reads SASEGT.

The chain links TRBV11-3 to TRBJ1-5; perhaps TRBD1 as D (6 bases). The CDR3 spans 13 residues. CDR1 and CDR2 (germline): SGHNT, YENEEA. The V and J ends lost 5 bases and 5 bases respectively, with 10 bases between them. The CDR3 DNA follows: TGTGCCAGCAGCCCGGACAGTCATCAGCCCCAGCATTTT. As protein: CASSPDSHQPQHF.

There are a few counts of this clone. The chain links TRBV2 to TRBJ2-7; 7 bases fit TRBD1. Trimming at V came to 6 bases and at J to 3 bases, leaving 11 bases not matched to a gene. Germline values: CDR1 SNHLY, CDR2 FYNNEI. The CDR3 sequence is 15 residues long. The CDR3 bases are TGTGCCAGCAGAGATCCGACAGGGCAAAGCTACGAGCAGTACTTC. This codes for CASRDPTGQSYEQYF.

The CDR3 loop is CATSRDYRGSGNIQYF. CDR3 bases: TGTGCCACCAGCAGAGATTACCGGGGGTCGGGAAACATTCAGTACTTC. This chain uses TRBV15 with TRBJ2-4; D possibly corresponds to TRBD2 (6 bases). The V gene lost 0 bases and the J gene lost 6 bases, with 15 bases spanning the gap. CDR3 length: 16 residues. Per germline, CDR1 LNHNV and CDR2 YYDKDF (reference sequence).

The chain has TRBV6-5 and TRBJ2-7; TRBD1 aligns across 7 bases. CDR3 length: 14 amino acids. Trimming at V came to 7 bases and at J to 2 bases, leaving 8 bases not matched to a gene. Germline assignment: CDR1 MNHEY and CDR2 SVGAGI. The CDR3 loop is CASTRAGGPYEQYF. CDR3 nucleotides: TGTGCCAGCACCAGGGCAGGGGGACCCTACGAGCAGTACTTC.

CDR3 amino acids: CASSPGQGARNRNQPQHF. In DNA form, the CDR3 reads TGTGCCAGCAGTCCCGGACAGGGGGCCCGAAATCGCAATCAGCCCCAGCATTTT. The chain uses TRBV28 and TRBJ1-5, with 11 nucleotides matching TRBD1. Losses at the gene ends were 5 bases for V and 2 bases for J; bases not matched to a gene: 11. The CDR3 has 18 amino acids. Germline V gene sequence: CDR1 MDHEN, CDR2 SYDVKM.

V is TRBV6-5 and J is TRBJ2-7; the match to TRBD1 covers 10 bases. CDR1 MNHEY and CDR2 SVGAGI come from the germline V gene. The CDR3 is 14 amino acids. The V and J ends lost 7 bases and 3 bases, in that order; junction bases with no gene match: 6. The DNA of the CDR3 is TGTGCCAGCAAATGGACAGGGGGTGACTACGAGCAGTACTTC. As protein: CASKWTGGDYEQYF.

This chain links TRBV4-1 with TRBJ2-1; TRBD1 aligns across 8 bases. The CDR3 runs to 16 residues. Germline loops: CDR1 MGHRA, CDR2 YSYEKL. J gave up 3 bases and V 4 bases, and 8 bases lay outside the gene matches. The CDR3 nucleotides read TGCGCCAGCAGCCCCCATGTCGGGACAGGCTACAATGAGCAGTTCTTC. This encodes CASSPHVGTGYNEQFF.

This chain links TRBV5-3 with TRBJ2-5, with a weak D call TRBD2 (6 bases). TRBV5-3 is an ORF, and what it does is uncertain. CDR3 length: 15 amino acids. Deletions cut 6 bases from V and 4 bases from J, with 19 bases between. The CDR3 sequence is CARISEVGSRETQYF. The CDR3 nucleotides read TGTGCCAGAATATCTGAGGTCGGGAGTAGAGAGACCCAGTACTTC.

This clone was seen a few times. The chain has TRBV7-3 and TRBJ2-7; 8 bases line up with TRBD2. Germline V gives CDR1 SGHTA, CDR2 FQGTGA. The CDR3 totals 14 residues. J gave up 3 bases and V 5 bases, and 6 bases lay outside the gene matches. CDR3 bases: TGTGCCAGCAGCGAAACTAGCGGAGGCTACGAGCAGTACTTC. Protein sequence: CASSETSGGYEQYF.

The CDR3 region has the DNA TGTGCCTGGAGTAACCAACAGGGAATAGACTATGGCTACACCTTC. Translating it yields CAWSNQQGIDYGYTF. The chain uses TRBV30 and TRBJ1-2; possible D gene TRBD1, 6 bases. Looked up from germline, CDR1 is GTSNPN and CDR2 is SVGIG (reference sequence). Trimming removed 2 bases from V and 3 bases from J, with 16 bases in between. This CDR3 is 15 amino acids long.

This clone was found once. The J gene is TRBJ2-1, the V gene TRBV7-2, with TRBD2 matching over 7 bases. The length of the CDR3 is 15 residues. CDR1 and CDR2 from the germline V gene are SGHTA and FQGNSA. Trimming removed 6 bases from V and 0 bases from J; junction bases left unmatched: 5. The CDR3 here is CASRASGGSYNEQFF. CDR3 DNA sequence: TGTGCCAGCAGAGCTAGCGGAGGCTCCTACAATGAGCAGTTCTTC.